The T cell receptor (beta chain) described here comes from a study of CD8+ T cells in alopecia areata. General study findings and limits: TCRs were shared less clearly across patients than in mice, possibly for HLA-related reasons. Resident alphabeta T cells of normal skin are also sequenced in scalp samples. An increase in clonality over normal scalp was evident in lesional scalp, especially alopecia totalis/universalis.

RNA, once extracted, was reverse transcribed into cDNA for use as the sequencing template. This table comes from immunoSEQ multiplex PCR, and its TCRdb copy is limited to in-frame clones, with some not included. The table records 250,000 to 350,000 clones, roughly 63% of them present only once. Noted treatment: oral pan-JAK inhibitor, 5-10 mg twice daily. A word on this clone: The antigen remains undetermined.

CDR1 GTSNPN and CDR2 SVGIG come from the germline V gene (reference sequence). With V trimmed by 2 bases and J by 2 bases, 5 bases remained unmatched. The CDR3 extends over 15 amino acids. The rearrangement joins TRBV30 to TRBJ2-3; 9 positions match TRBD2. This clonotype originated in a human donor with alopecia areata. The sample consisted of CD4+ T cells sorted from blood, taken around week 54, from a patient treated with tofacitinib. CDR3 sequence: CAWSYSGGFTDTQYF. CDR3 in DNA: TGTGCCTGGAGTTATAGCGGGGGCTTCACAGATACGCAGTATTTT.